Listed below are T cell receptor beta chains from one sample, sequenced in a study of shared clonotypes between healthy human individuals. Assay used: immunoSEQ multiplex PCR; TCRdb lists only in-frame clones, some missing. The sample includes hundreds of thousands of clones, around three quarters of them seen just once. Material: PBMCs. Receptor source: a woman in her 40s in good health. Some clones in this sample may be carry-over from other donors' samples. The CDR3 runs from the conserved cysteine through the conserved F or W. A D gene is named only where the DNA matches it firmly. Some rows mark clone size as missing; the rest say once, few, many or name a class of expanded clone.

TRBJ2-5 - 15 TRBV5-4 many CASSLASGLKETQYF TGTGCCAGCAGCTTGGCCTCCGGCCTGAAAGAGACCCAGTACTTC
TRBJ2-7 TRBD1 15 TRBV25-1 - CASSGSGTVTYEQYF TGTGCCAGCAGTGGCTCCGGGACAGTCACCTACGAGCAGTACTTC
TRBJ1-1 - 13 TRBV27 - CASKTGSLREAFF TGTGCCAGCAAAACAGGGTCCCTTAGGGAAGCTTTCTTT
TRBJ1-4 TRBD1 16 TRBV19 - CASSNLPGQGIEKLFF TGTGCCAGTAGTAACCTACCGGGACAGGGGATTGAAAAACTGTTTTTT
TRBJ1-5 TRBD1 14 TRBV28 - CASSRTSGGQPQHF TGTGCCAGCAGTCGGACGTCAGGGGGTCAGCCCCAGCATTTT
TRBJ1-4 - 14 TRBV9 - CASSVASTNEKLFF TGTGCCAGCAGCGTGGCGTCAACTAATGAAAAACTGTTTTTT
TRBJ2-5 - 14 TRBV7-6 - CASSTRAQGETQYF TGTGCCAGCAGCACCCGGGCCCAGGGGGAGACCCAGTACTTC
TRBJ2-7 - 14 TRBV28 - CASTQGGHLYEQYF TGTGCCAGCACCCAGGGCGGACACCTCTACGAGCAGTACTTC
TRBJ1-3 - 12 TRBV6-1 once CASSENGNTIYF TGTGCCAGCAGTGAAAATGGAAACACCATATATTTT
TRBJ2-1 TRBD2 15 TRBV11-2 - CASSLSSGRLNEQFF TGTGCCAGCAGCTTATCCAGCGGGAGGTTGAATGAGCAGTTCTTC
TRBJ2-3 - 14 TRBV2 - CASRLAPSTDTQYF TGTGCCAGCAGGCTAGCGCCTAGCACAGATACGCAGTATTTT
TRBJ2-7 TRBD1 13 TRBV6-5 - CASRRDRAHEQYF TGTGCCAGCCGCCGCGACAGGGCTCACGAGCAGTACTTC
TRBJ2-1 TRBD2 15 TRBV7-8 - CASSSVAGAENEQFF TGTGCCAGCAGTAGTGTTGCGGGAGCGGAAAATGAGCAGTTCTTC
TRBJ2-7 - 13 TRBV18 - CASSPKSSYEQYF TGTGCCAGCTCACCGAAAAGCTCCTACGAGCAGTACTTC
TRBJ2-1 TRBD2 15 TRBV11-3 - CASSLGTGGYNEQFF TGTGCCAGCAGCTTAGGGACGGGAGGGTACAATGAGCAGTTCTTC
TRBJ1-2 TRBD1 14 TRBV27 - CASSALDRGVGYTF TGTGCCAGCAGTGCTTTGGACAGGGGGGTTGGCTACACCTTC
TRBJ2-6 - 14 TRBV2 - CASTGSSGANVLTF TGTGCCAGCACCGGGAGCTCTGGGGCCAACGTCCTGACTTTC
TRBJ2-3 - 14 TRBV5-1 - CASSDSGDTDTQYF TGCGCCAGCAGTGATTCAGGGGACACAGATACGCAGTATTTT
TRBJ2-5 TRBD2 15 TRBV2 - CASSGSGSYQETQYF TGTGCCAGCAGTGGGAGCGGGAGCTACCAAGAGACCCAGTACTTC
TRBJ1-2 - 12 TRBV2 many CASRGQVDGYTF TGTGCCAGCAGGGGGCAGGTTGATGGCTACACCTTC
TRBJ2-3 - 14 TRBV5-1 - CASSLVPAPDTQYF TGCGCCAGCAGCTTGGTCCCTGCCCCAGATACGCAGTATTTT
TRBJ1-4 - 13 TRBV29-1 - CSVGWAGVEKLFF TGCAGCGTTGGATGGGCAGGTGTCGAAAAACTGTTTTTT
TRBJ2-1 TRBD2 15 TRBV13 - CASSLEWEGLPEQFF TGTGCCAGCAGCTTAGAGTGGGAGGGCCTTCCTGAGCAGTTCTTC
TRBJ2-3 - 11 TRBV30 - CAWSVGDTQYF TGTGCCTGGAGTGTGGGTGATACGCAGTATTTT
TRBJ1-3 - 17 TRBV18 - CASSPNSLGGTGNTIYF TGTGCCAGCTCACCCAATTCCCTAGGGGGAACTGGAAACACCATATATTTT
TRBJ2-5 - 14 TRBV6-1 - CASSDWLAKETQYF TGTGCCAGCAGTGACTGGCTAGCCAAAGAGACCCAGTACTTC